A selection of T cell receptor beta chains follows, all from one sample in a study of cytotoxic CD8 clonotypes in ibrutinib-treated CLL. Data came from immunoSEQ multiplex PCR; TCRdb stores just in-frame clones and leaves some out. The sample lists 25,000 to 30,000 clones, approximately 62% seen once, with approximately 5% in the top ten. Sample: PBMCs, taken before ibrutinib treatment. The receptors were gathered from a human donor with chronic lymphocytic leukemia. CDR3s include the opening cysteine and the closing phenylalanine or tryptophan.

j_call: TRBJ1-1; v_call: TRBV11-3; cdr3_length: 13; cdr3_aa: CASSHGQNTEAFF
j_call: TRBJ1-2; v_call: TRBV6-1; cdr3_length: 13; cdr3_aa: CASSQALNYGYTF
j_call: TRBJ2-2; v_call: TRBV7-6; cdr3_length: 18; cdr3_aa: CASSLRTGLIGDTGELFF
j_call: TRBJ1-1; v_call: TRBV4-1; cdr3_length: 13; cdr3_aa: CASSTNDRVKAFF
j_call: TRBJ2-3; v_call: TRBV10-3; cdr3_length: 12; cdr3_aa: CAIRGITDTQYF
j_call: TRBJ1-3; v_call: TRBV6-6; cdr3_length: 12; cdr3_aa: CASSLSGNTIYF
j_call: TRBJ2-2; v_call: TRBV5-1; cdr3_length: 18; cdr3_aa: CASSLRDRGLTNTGELFF
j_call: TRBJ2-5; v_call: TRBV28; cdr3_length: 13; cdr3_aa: CASSFSGVETQYF
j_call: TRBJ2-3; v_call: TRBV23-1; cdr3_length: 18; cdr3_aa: CASSQSCRLGDTTDTQYF
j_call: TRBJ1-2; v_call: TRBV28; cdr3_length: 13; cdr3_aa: CASSLRDNYGYTF
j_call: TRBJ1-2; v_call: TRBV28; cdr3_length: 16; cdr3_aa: CASSPLRYPRTYGYTF
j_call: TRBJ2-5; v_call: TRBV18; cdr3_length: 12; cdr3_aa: CASSPGQETQYF
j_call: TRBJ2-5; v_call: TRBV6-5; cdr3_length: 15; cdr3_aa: CASSYSPGQGETQYF
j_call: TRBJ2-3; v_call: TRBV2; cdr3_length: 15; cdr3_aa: CASSQDRTSTDTQYF
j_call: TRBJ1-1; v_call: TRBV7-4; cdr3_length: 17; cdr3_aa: CASSLACLTPPNTEAFF
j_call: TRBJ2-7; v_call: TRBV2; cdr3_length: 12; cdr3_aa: CARGGRAVEQYF
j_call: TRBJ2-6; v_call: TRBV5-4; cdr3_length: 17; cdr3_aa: CASSLVGGAVGANVLTF
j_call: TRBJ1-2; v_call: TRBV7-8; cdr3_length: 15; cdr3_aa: CASSLGAGVDYGYTF
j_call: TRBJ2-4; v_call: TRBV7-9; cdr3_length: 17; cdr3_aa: CASSLGRTALAKNIQYF
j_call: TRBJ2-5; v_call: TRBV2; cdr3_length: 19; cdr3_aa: CASSEPGTSGGDGQETQYF
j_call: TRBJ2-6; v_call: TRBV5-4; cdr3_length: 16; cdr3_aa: CASSLGLSSGANVLTF
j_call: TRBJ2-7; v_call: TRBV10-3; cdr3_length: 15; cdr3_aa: CAISRKTPLDYEQYF
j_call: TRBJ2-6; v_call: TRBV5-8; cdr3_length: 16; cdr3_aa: CASRYSTQSRANVLTF
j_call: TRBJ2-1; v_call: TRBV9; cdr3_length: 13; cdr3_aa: CASSVGRSGSQFF
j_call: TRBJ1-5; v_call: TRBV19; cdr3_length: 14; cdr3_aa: CASKAPGGHQPQHF
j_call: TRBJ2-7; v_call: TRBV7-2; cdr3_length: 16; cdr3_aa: CASSLVTGRAGYEQYF
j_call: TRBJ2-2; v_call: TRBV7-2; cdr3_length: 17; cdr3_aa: CASSPRELAGAAGELFF
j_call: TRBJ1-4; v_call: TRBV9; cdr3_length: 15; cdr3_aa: CASSVLQSPNEKLFF
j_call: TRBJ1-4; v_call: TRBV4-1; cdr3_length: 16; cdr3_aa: CASSHVSGTYNEKLFF
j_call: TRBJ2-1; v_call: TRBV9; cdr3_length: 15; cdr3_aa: CASSVALESYNEQFF